Shown below are 4 T cell receptor beta chains from a single sample sequenced in a study of identical twins. TCRdb re-analysed the 5' RACE reads in MiXCR, keeping a single row per CDR3 protein. The sample has hundreds of thousands of distinct CDR3 sequences; approximately 6.1% are singletons. Sequences were obtained from naive T cells sorted from blood. These receptors were taken from a man between 18 and 29 years old in good health.

In this sample, this clonotype turned up many times. The V and J genes are TRBV5-1 and TRBJ1-4; D call uncertain. Germline CDR1 reads SGHRS; CDR2 reads YFSETQ. The length of the CDR3 is 14 residues. Trimming removed 4 bases from V and 0 bases from J, with 7 bases in between. The CDR3 nucleotides are TGCGCCAGCAGCGGCGGACCAACTAATGAAAAACTGTTTTTT. It codes for CASSGGPTNEKLFF.

To note about this clonotype: This may stem from a read error, because a much larger clone lies one nucleotide away. This chain connects TRBV5-6 to TRBJ2-1; perhaps TRBD2 as D (6 bases). The CDR3 totals 12 residues. CDR1 is SGHDT and CDR2 is YYEEEE in the germline V gene. Trimming removed 3 bases at V and 13 bases at J, with 14 bases between. CDR3 loop: CASSSAVAAQFF. In nucleotides, the CDR3 is TGTGCCAGCAGCTCGGCCGTAGCGGCCCAGTTCTTC.

The count of this clonotype is one. J is TRBJ2-1 and V is TRBV6-2 or TRBV6-3; D perhaps matches TRBD1 (6 bases). Germline values: CDR1 MNHEY, CDR2 SVGEGT. V was cut by 0 bases and J by 8 bases, with 14 bases left in between. This CDR3 has 15 residues. CDR3 in DNA: TGTGCCAGCAGTTACTCCCCTGCAGGGGAAGATGAGCAGTTCTTC. It translates to CASSYSPAGEDEQFF.

This clonotype was picked up a small number of times. The chain combines TRBV7-2 with TRBJ2-7; 8 positions match TRBD2. Germline CDR1 and CDR2: SGHTA and FQGNSA. Trimming cost V 7 bases and J 1 base; bases outside gene matches: 9. CDR3 length: 15 amino acids. The CDR3 nucleotides are TGTGCCAGCATCGCACGGGGGGGCTCTTCCTACGAGCAGTACTTC. Amino acids: CASIARGGSSYEQYF.